Listed below are T cell receptor beta chains from one sample, sequenced in a study of response to subunit inactivated influenza vaccine. MiXCR, run by TCRdb on the RT-PCR reads, gives a single entry per CDR3 protein. This sample yields approximately 570,000 distinct CDR3 sequences, of which around 8% are seen a single time; roughly 13% belongs to the top ten. The source material was PBMCs from blood, sampled about 24 months after vaccination. The receptors derive from a man aged 50 to 69 who received an inactivated influenza vaccine. CDR3s leave out the opening cysteine and the closing phenylalanine or tryptophan. The order of the fields is J gene, V gene, CDR3 protein.

TRBJ2-7,TRBV5-1,ASSLVGTGGAAVYEQY
TRBJ2-3,TRBV14,ASSQDWWTSTDTQY
TRBJ2-7,TRBV5-1,ASSLGSGAYEQY
TRBJ2-1,TRBV4-3,ASSQAVIGPPGSEQF
TRBJ2-2,TRBV5-1,ASSAWAIVGTGELF
TRBJ2-5,TRBV18,ASSPRQGLETQY
TRBJ2-5,TRBV5-1,ASRIDSQETQY
TRBJ1-2,TRBV4-3,ASSQDRARNYGYT
TRBJ1-2,TRBV14,ASSQFGHGNYGYT
TRBJ2-3,TRBV11-2,ASSRTELLFDTQY
TRBJ1-5,TRBV6-5,ASSSPGQREAQH
TRBJ2-1,TRBV27,ASSLQGLGAYNEQF